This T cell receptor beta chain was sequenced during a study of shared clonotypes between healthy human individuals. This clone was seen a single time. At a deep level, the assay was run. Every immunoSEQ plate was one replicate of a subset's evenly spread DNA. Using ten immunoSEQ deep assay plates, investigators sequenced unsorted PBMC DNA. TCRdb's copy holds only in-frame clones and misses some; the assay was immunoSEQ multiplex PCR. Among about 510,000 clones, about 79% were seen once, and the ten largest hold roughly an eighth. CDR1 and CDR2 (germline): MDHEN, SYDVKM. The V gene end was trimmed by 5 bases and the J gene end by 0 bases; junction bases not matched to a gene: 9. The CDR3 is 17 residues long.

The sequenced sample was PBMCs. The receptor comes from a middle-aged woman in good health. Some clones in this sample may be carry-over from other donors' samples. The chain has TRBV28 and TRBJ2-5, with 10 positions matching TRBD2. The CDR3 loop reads CASSPIPGLAYQETQYF. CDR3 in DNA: TGTGCCAGCAGTCCAATTCCGGGACTAGCGTACCAAGAGACCCAGTACTTC.